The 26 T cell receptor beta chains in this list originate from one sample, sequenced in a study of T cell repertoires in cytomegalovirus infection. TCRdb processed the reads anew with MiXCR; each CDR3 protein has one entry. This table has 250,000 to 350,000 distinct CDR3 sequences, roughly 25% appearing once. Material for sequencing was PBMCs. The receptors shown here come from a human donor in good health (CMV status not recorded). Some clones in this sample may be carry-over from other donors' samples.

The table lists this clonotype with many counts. The CDR3 coding sequence is TGTGCCAGCAGCTTAGACCTCCAGGGTCACTATGGCTACACCTTC. As protein: CASSLDLQGHYGYTF. The chain links TRBV7-8 to TRBJ1-2; D might be TRBD1 (5 bases). V was cut by 1 base and J by 3 bases, with 12 bases left in between. CDR1 is SGHVS, CDR2 FQNEAQ, per germline. This CDR3 has 15 residues.

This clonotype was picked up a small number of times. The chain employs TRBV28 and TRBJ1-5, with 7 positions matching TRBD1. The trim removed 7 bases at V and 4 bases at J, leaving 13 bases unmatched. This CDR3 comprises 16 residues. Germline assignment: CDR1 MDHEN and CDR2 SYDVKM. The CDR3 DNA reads TGTGCCAGCATCTCCCTCTCCAGGGGGGCGAATCAGCCCCAGCATTTT. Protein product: CASISLSRGANQPQHF.

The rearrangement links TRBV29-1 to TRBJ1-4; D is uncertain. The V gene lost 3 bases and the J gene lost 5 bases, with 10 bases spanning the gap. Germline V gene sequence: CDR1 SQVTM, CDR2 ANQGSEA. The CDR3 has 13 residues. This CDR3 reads CSVESASNEKLFF. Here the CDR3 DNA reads TGCAGCGTTGAGAGTGCCTCAAATGAAAAACTGTTTTTT.

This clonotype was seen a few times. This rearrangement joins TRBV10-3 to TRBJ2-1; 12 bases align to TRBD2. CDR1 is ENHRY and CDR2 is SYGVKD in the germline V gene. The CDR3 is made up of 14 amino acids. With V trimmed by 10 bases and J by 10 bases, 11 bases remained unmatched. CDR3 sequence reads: CATSGLAGTGEQFF. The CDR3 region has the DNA TGTGCCACCAGCGGACTAGCGGGAACGGGCGAGCAGTTCTTC.

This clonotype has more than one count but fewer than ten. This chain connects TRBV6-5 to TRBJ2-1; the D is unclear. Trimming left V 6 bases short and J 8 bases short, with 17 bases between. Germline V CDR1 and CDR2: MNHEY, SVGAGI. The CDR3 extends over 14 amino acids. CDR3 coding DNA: TGTGCCAGCAGGGGCCGAACGTCAGGAGATGAGCAGTTCTTC. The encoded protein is CASRGRTSGDEQFF.

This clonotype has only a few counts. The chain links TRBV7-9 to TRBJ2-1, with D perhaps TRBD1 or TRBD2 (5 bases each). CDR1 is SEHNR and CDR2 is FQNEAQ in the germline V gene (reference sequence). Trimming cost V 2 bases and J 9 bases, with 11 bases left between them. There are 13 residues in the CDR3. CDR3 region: CASSLWGSGEQFF. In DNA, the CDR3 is TGTGCCAGCAGCTTATGGGGGTCAGGTGAGCAGTTCTTC.

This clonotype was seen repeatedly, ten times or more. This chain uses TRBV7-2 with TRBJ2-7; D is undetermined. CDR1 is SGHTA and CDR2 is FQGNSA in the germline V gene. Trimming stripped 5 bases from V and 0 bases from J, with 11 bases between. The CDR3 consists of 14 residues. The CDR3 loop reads CASSRGVSSYEQYF. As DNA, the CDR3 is TGTGCCAGCAGCCGAGGCGTGAGCTCCTACGAGCAGTACTTC.

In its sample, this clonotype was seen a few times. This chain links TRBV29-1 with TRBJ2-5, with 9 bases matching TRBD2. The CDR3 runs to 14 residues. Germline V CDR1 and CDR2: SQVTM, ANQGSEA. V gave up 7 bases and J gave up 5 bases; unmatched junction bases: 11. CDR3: CSDQGGSGSETQYF. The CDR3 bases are TGCAGCGACCAGGGGGGTAGCGGGAGCGAGACCCAGTACTTC.

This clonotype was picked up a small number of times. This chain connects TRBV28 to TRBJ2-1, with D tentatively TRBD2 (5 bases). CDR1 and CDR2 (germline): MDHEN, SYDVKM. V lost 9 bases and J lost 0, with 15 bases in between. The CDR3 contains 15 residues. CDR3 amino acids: CASEAVSSSYNEQFF. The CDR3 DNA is TGTGCCAGTGAAGCGGTATCTAGCTCCTACAATGAGCAGTTCTTC.

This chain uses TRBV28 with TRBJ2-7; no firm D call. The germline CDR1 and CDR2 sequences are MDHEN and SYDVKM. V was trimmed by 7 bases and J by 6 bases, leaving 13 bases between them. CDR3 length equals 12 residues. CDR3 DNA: TGTGCCAGCATCACCTGGGGTGGCGAGCAGTACTTC. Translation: CASITWGGEQYF.

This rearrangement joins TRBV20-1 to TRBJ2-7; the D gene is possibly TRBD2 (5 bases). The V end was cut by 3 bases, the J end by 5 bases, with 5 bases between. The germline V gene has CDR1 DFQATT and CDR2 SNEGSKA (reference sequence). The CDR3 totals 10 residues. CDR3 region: CSASGDEQYF. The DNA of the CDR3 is TGCAGTGCTAGCGGGGACGAGCAGTACTTC.

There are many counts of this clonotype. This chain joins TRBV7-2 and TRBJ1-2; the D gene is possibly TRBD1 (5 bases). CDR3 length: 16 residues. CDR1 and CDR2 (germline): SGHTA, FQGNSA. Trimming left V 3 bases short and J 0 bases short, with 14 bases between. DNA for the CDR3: TGTGCCAGCAGCTTGTCAGGGACTGTTGCTAACTATGGCTACACCTTC. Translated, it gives CASSLSGTVANYGYTF.

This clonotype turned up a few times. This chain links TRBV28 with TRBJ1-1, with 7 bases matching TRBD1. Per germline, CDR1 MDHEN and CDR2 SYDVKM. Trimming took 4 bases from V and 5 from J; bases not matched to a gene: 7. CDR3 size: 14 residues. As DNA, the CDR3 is TGTGCCAGCAGTTCAACAGGGGCGCCTACTGAAGCTTTCTTT. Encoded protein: CASSSTGAPTEAFF.

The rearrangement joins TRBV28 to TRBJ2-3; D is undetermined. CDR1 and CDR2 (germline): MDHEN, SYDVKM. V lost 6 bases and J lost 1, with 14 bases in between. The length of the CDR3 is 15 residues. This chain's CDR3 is CASRTKGEGTDTQYF. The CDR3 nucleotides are TGTGCCAGCAGAACCAAAGGTGAAGGCACAGATACGCAGTATTTT. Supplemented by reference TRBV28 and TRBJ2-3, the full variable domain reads DVKVTQSSRYLVKRTGEKVFLECVQDMDHENMFWYRQDPGLGLRLIYFSYDVKMKEKGDIPEGYSVSREKKERFSLILESASTNQTSMYLCASRTKGEGTDTQYFGPGTRLTVL.

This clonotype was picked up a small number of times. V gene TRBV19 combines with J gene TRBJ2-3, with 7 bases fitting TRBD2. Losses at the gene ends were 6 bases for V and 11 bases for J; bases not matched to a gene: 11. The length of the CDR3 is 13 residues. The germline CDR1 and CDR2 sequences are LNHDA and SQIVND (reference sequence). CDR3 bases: TGTGCCAGTAGCCGCCCTAGGGAGGGTCAGCAGTATTTT. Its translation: CASSRPREGQQYF.

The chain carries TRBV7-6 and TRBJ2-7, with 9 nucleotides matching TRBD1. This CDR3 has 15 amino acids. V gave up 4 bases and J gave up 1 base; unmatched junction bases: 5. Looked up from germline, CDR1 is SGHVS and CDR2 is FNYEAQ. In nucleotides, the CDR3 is TGTGCCAGCAGCTCAGGGACAGGGCAATCCTACGAGCAGTACTTC. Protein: CASSSGTGQSYEQYF.

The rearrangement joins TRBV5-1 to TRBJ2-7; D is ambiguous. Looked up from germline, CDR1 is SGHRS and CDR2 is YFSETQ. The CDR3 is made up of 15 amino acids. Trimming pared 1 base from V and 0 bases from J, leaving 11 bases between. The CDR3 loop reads CASSLLSSSSYEQYF. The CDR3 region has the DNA TGCGCCAGCAGCTTGTTGAGCAGTAGCTCCTACGAGCAGTACTTC. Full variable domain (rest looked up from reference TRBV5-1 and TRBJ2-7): KAGVTQTPRYLIKTRGQQVTLSCSPISGHRSVSWYQQTPGQGLQFLFEYFSETQRNKGNFPGRFSGRQFSNSRSEMNVSTLELGDSALYLCASSLLSSSSYEQYFGPGTRLTVT.

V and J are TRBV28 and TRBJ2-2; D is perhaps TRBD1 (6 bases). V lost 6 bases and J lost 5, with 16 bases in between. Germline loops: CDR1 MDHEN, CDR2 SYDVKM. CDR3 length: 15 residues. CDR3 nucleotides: TGTGCCAGCAGCGGTTCTGTAGGGGGTACCGGGGAGCTGTTTTTT. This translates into CASSGSVGGTGELFF.

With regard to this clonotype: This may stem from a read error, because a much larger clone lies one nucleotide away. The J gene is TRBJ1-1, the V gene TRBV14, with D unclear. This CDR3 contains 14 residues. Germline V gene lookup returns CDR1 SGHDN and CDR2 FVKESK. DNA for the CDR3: TGTGCCAGCAGACAAGCTCCACCGAACACTGAAGCTTTCTTT. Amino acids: CASRQAPPNTEAFF.

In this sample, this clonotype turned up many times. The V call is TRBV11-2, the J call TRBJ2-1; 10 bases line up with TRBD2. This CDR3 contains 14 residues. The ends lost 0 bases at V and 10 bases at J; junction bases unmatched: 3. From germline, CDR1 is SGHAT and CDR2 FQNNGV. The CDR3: CASSLDRLAGEQFF. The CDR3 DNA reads TGTGCCAGCAGCTTAGACCGACTAGCGGGCGAGCAGTTCTTC.

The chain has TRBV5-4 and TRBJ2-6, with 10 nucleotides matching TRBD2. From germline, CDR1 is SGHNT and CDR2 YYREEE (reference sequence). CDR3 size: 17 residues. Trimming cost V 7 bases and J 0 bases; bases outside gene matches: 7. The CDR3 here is CASQRGGRNSGANVLTF. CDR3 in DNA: TGTGCCAGCCAGCGGGGGGGGCGAAACTCTGGGGCCAACGTCCTGACTTTC.

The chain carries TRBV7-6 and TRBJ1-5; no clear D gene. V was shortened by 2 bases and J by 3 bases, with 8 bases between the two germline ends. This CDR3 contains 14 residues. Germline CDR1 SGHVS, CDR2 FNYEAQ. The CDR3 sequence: CASSLWGTNQPQHF. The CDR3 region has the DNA TGTGCCAGCAGCTTATGGGGTACCAATCAGCCCCAGCATTTT.

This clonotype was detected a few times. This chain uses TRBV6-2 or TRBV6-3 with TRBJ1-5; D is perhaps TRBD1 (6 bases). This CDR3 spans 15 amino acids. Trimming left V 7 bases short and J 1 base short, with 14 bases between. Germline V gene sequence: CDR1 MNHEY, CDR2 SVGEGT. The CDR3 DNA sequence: TGTGCCAGCACAGGATTCAGGGGAAGCAATCAGCCCCAGCATTTT. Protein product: CASTGFRGSNQPQHF.

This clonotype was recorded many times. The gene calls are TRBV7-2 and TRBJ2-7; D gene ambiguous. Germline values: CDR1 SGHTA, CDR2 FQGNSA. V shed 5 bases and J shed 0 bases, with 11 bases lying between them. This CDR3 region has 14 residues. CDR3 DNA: TGTGCCAGCAGCCCGGGCCCCATCTCCTACGAGCAGTACTTC. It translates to CASSPGPISYEQYF.

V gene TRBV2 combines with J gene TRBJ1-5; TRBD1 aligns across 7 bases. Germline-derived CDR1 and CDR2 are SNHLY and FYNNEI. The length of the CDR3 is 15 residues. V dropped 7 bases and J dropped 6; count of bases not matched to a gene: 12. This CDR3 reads CASTPDRAGGQPQHF. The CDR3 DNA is TGTGCCAGCACCCCCGACAGGGCCGGAGGTCAGCCCCAGCATTTT. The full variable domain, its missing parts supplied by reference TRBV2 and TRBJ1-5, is EPEVTQTPSHQVTQMGQEVILRCVPISNHLYFYWYRQILGQKVEFLVSFYNNEISEKSEIFDDQFSVERPDGSNFTLKIRSTKLEDSAMYFCASTPDRAGGQPQHFGDGTRLSIL.

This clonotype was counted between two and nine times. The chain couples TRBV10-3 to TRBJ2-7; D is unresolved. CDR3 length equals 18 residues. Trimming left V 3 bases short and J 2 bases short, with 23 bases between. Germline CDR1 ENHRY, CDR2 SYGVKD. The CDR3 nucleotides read TGTGCCATCAGTGATGGTCCGGGTATAAAAACCCTTGCCTACGAGCAGTACTTC. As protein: CAISDGPGIKTLAYEQYF.